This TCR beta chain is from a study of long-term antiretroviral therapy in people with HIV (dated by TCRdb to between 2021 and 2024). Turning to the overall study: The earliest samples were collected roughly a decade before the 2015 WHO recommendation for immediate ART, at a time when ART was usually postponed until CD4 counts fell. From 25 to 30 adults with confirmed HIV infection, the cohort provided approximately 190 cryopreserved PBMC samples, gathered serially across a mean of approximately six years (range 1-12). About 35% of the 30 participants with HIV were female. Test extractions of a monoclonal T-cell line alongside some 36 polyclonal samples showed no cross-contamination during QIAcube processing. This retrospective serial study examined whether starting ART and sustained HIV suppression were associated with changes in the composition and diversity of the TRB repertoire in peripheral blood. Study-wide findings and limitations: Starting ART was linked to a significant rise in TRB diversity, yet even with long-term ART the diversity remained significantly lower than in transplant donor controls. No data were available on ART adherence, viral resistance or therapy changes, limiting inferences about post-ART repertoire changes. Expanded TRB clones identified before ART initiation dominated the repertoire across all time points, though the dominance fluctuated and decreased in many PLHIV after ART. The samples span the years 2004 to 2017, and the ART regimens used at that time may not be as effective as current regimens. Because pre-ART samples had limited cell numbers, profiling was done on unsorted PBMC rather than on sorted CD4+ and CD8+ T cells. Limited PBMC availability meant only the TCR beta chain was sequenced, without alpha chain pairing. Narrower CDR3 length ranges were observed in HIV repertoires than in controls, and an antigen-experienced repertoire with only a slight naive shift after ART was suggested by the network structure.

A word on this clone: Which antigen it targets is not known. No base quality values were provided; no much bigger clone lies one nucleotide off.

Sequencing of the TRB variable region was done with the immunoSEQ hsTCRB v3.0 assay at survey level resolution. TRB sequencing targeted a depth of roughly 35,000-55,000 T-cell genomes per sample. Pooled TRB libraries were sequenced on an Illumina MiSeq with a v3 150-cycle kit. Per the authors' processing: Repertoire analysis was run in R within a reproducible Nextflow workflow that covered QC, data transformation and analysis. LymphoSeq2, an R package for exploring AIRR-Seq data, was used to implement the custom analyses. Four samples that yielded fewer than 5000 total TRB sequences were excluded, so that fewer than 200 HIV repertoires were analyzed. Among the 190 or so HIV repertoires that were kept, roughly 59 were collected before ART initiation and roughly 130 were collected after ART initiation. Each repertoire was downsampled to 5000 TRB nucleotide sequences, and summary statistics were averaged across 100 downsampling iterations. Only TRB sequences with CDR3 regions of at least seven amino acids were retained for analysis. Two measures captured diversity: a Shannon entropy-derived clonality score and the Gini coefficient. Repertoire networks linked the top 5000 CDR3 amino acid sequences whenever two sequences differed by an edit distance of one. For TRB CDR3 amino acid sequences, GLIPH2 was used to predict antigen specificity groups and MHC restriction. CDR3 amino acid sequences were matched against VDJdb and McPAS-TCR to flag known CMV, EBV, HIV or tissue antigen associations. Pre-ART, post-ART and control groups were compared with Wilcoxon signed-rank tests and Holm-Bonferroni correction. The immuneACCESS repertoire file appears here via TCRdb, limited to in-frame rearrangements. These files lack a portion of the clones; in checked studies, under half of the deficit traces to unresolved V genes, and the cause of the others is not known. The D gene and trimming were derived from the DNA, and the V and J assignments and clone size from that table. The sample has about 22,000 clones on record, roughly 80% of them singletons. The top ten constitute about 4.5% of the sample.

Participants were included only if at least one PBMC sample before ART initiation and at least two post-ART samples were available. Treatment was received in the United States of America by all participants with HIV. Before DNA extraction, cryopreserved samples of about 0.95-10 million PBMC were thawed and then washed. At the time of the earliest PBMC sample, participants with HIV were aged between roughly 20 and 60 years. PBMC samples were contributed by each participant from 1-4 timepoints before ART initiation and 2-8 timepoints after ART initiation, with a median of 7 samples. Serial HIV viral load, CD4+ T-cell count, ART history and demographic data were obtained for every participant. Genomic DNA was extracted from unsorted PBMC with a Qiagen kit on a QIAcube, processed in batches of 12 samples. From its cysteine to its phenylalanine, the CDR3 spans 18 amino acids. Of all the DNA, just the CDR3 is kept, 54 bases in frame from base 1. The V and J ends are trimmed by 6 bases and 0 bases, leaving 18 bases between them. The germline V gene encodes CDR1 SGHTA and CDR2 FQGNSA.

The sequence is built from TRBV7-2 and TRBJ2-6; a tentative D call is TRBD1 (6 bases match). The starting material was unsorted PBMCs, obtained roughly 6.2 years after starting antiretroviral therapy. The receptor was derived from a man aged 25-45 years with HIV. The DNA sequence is TGTGCCAGCAGACTCACGAGGACAGCACCCTCTGGGGCCAACGTCCTGACTTTC. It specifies CASRLTRTAPSGANVLTF.